Below, 31 T cell receptor beta chains from the same sample are listed, as sequenced in a study of cytomegalovirus exposure and HLA in healthy donors. The primer mix had 60 Vbeta and 13 Jbeta primers. Generated by immunoSEQ multiplex PCR, the TCRdb table keeps only in-frame clones and is missing some. The sample lists around 140,000 clones, more than 55% occurring once. Source material: PBMCs. Source of these receptors: a woman aged 55-70 years in good health and CMV-seronegative.

The CDR3: CASSSGTFTYEQYF. The CDR3, as DNA: TGTGCCAGCAGCTCCGGGACTTTTACCTACGAGCAGTACTTC. The chain carries TRBV28 and TRBJ2-7; weak D call: TRBD2 (6 bases). Trimming took off 6 bases at V and 2 bases at J, with 14 bases between the two ends. The CDR3 is made up of 14 amino acids. Germline V gene data show CDR1 as MDHEN and CDR2 as SYDVKM.

This clone was counted a few times. The V call is TRBV11-3, the J call TRBJ2-3; D is perhaps TRBD2 (5 bases). This CDR3 is built from 15 residues. V lost 5 bases and J 7 bases, leaving 19 bases between the germline ends. The germline gives CDR1 SGHNT, CDR2 YENEEA. CDR3 DNA sequence: TGTGCCAGCAGCCCGGGTAGGACTGAAACGAATACGCAGTATTTT. This codes for CASSPGRTETNTQYF.

The table lists this clone with many counts. The gene calls are TRBV7-2 and TRBJ2-2; no clear D gene. Germline V gives CDR1 SGHTA, CDR2 FQGNSA. The CDR3 is made up of 15 amino acids. V was clipped by 1 base and J by 5 bases, with 11 bases between them. CDR3 residues: CASSLEASLTGELFF. CDR3 nucleotides: TGTGCCAGCAGCTTAGAGGCTAGTTTGACCGGGGAGCTGTTTTTT.

This clone was recorded a few times. The V call is TRBV5-8, the J call TRBJ2-7; tentatively, D is TRBD1 (5 bases). In germline, CDR1 is SGHTS, CDR2 YDEGEE. V gave up 0 bases and J gave up 3 bases, with 13 bases separating them. This CDR3 is 15 amino acids long. The CDR3 spells CASSLGLRANYEQYF. Here the CDR3 DNA reads TGTGCCAGCAGCTTGGGACTCAGGGCGAACTACGAGCAGTACTTC.

The V and J genes are TRBV13 and TRBJ1-1; maybe TRBD1 (5 bases). CDR1 PRHDT and CDR2 FYEKMQ come from the germline V gene (reference sequence). Trimming took off 5 bases at V and 1 base at J, with 11 bases between the two ends. The CDR3 is made up of 14 amino acids. The CDR3 nucleotides read TGTGCCAGCAGCCGAGATCAGGGGAACACTGAAGCTTTCTTT. Its protein is CASSRDQGNTEAFF.

V gene TRBV5-1 combines with J gene TRBJ2-5, with 9 bases fitting TRBD2. Per the germline V gene, CDR1 is SGHRS and CDR2 is YFSETQ. The V gene end was trimmed by 6 bases and the J gene end by 5 bases; junction bases not matched to a gene: 14. This CDR3 has 16 amino acids. CDR3 DNA: TGCGCCAGCACCCGCCAAAGCGGGAGGCCGCGGGAGACCCAGTACTTC. It specifies CASTRQSGRPRETQYF.

The gene calls are TRBV13 and TRBJ1-1; weak D call: TRBD1 (5 bases). V was pared by 4 bases and J by 3 bases, with 27 bases between. Germline V CDR1 and CDR2: PRHDT, FYEKMQ (reference sequence). CDR3 length: 19 residues. CDR3 nucleotides: TGTGCCAGCAGCTCAGGTCTGGGGGGTACCATCCAAAGGCACACTGAAGCTTTCTTT. It codes for CASSSGLGGTIQRHTEAFF.

The chain's CDR3 is CASSLLGGATSRRGYEQYF. The DNA of the CDR3 is TGTGCCAGCAGTTTATTGGGCGGGGCTACCTCCCGCCGGGGGTACGAGCAGTACTTC. The chain recombines TRBV28 with TRBJ2-7, with D possibly TRBD2 on 6 matching bases. This CDR3 has 19 amino acids. V lost 1 base, J lost 4 bases, and 26 bases lay in between. Germline V gene lookup returns CDR1 MDHEN and CDR2 SYDVKM.

This clone came up a few times. V is TRBV7-2 and J is TRBJ2-1, with 11 nucleotides matching TRBD2. This CDR3 region has 17 residues. Germline V lookup: CDR1 SGHTA, CDR2 FQGNSA. Trimming took 1 base from V and 7 from J; bases not matched to a gene: 9. In nucleotides, the CDR3 is TGTGCCAGCAGCTTAGAAGTTAGCGGGAGGGCGCGGAATGAGCAGTTCTTC. Its translation: CASSLEVSGRARNEQFF.

This clone showed up just a few times. The chain carries TRBV21-1 and TRBJ1-2; TRBD1 is taken as the D call from the table, unchecked against the DNA. TRBV21-1 is a pseudogene segment. The CDR3 sequence is 15 residues long. The DNA for the CDR3 is TGTGCCAGCAGCATCCCGGTGACAGGTCCTTATGGCTACACCTTC. The encoded protein is CASSIPVTGPYGYTF.

CDR3 bases: TGTGCCAGCACTACCGACAGGCTCACTGAAGCTTTCTTT. Translation: CASTTDRLTEAFF. The chain combines TRBV6-6 with TRBJ1-1, with TRBD1 as a possible D gene (6 bases). The CDR3 has 13 residues. V lost 7 bases to trimming and J lost 4 bases, with 13 bases between them. CDR1 and CDR2 from the germline V gene are MNHNY and SVGAGI (reference sequence).

The chain is built from TRBV6-6 and TRBJ1-5; D possibly corresponds to TRBD1 (6 bases). Germline V CDR1 and CDR2: MNHNY, SVGAGI (reference sequence). The germline V and J ends were trimmed by 6 bases and 3 bases, with 18 bases remaining between them. The CDR3 loop spans 16 amino acids. In DNA, the CDR3 is TGTGCCAGCAGCCCCCCCCAACAGGGCTTCAATCAGCCCCAGCATTTT. This gives the protein CASSPPQQGFNQPQHF.

The gene calls are TRBV29-1 and TRBJ2-7, with D possibly TRBD2 on 5 matching bases. Germline loops: CDR1 SQVTM, CDR2 ANQGSEA. The CDR3 sequence is 23 residues long. The ends were cut back, 3 bases at V and 4 bases at J, with 43 bases in the middle. The CDR3 nucleotides read TGCAGCGTTGAGTGGGTCGGATTCCCCGGCGTAAATCAAAGCGGACCCCTCTTTTACGAGCAGTACTTC. It encodes CSVEWVGFPGVNQSGPLFYEQYF.

J is TRBJ1-4 and V is TRBV4-2, with D perhaps TRBD1 (5 bases). The CDR3 runs 15 residues. Germline CDR1 LGHNA, CDR2 YNFKEQ. V was pared by 0 bases and J by 14 bases, with 19 bases between. The CDR3 DNA is TGTGCCAGCAGCCAAGAGACAGCAACAGGCGCCTGGCTGTTTTTT. Amino acids: CASSQETATGAWLFF.

The chain recombines TRBV5-1 with TRBJ2-5; D may be TRBD2 (7 bases). V was shortened by 0 bases and J by 5 bases, with 23 bases between the two germline ends. Germline assignment: CDR1 SGHRS and CDR2 YFSETQ. There are 18 residues in the CDR3. DNA for the CDR3: TGCGCCAGCAGCTTGGAGTCATCCCCGGGGGCGCGGGGGGAGACCCAGTACTTC. It codes for CASSLESSPGARGETQYF.

The chain is built from TRBV19 and TRBJ2-5, with 7 bases that match TRBD2. Germline-derived CDR1 and CDR2 are LNHDA and SQIVND (reference sequence). The CDR3 spans 15 residues. With V trimmed by 1 base and J by 3 bases, 5 bases remained unmatched. As DNA, the CDR3 is TGTGCCAGTAGTATAGTCACCGGGAGGAAAGAGACCCAGTACTTC. Translation gives CASSIVTGRKETQYF.

This clone showed up just a few times. The chain is built from TRBV5-1 and TRBJ2-7; 9 bases agree with TRBD1. Germline V gene lookup returns CDR1 SGHRS and CDR2 YFSETQ. J gave up 6 bases and V 4 bases, and 14 bases lay outside the gene matches. The CDR3 extends over 16 amino acids. CDR3 nucleotide sequence: TGCGCCAGCAGCAGAACCGGGACAGGGAATGGTATCGAGCAGTACTTC. Its translation: CASSRTGTGNGIEQYF.

This clone showed up just a few times. This sequence joins TRBV6-1 and TRBJ1-4, with D maybe TRBD1 (5 bases). The CDR3 spans 17 residues. The germline V and J ends were trimmed by 3 bases and 2 bases, with 16 bases remaining between them. Per germline, CDR1 MNHNS and CDR2 SASEGT. The CDR3: CASSEFPRGSTNEKLFF. CDR3 sequence (DNA): TGTGCCAGCAGTGAGTTCCCCCGGGGGTCCACTAATGAAAAACTGTTTTTT.

This sequence joins TRBV28 and TRBJ2-1; 8 nucleotides align to TRBD1. This CDR3 is 14 amino acids long. The V and J ends lost 8 bases and 8 bases, in that order; junction bases with no gene match: 11. The germline CDR1 and CDR2 sequences are MDHEN and SYDVKM. The CDR3, as DNA: TGTGCCAGCTCCACCAGGGGGCGAAGGGATGAGCAGTTCTTC. Residues: CASSTRGRRDEQFF.

The chain links TRBV6-5 to TRBJ2-4; TRBD1 might be the D (6 bases). Trimming shortened V by 6 bases and J by 1 base, and 10 bases separated the two germline ends. Germline CDR1 MNHEY, CDR2 SVGAGI. CDR3 length: 14 residues. The CDR3 DNA sequence: TGTGCCAGCAGCCTCACAGGGGCCAAAAACATTCAGTACTTC. Its translation: CASSLTGAKNIQYF.

The V call is TRBV5-6, the J call TRBJ2-5; weak D call: TRBD2 (6 bases). The CDR3 contains 13 residues. CDR1 SGHDT and CDR2 YYEEEE come from the germline V gene. V shed 2 bases and J shed 8 bases, with 13 bases lying between them. The DNA of the CDR3 is TGTGCCAGCAGCTTCCGGGACTCCGGCACCCAGTACTTC. Protein product: CASSFRDSGTQYF. Supplemented by reference TRBV5-6 and TRBJ2-5, the full variable domain reads DAGVTQSPTHLIKTRGQQVTLRCSPKSGHDTVSWYQQALGQGPQFIFQYYEEEERQRGNFPDRFSGHQFPNYSSELNVNALLLGDSALYLCASSFRDSGTQYFGPGTRLLVL.

CDR3 sequence (DNA): TGTGCCAGCGCTGGGGCGGACAGGAGGTACGAGCAGTACTTC. Translated: CASAGADRRYEQYF. The chain employs TRBV13 and TRBJ2-7, with 7 positions matching TRBD1. CDR3 length: 14 amino acids. The germline V gene encodes CDR1 PRHDT and CDR2 FYEKMQ (reference sequence). V shed 8 bases and J 4 bases; nucleotides not matched to a gene: 11.

V usage is TRBV28 and J usage is TRBJ2-5; D gene unclear. Germline assignment: CDR1 MDHEN and CDR2 SYDVKM. This CDR3 comprises 14 residues. V was cut by 4 bases and J by 4 bases, with 13 bases left in between. The CDR3 is CASSYLGKRETQYF. CDR3 coding DNA: TGTGCCAGCAGTTATCTCGGCAAGCGAGAGACCCAGTACTTC.

This clone appeared a single time. This chain links TRBV5-4 with TRBJ2-1; 8 bases fit TRBD1. The CDR3 sequence is 15 residues long. V shed 4 bases, J shed 1 base, and the junction held 4 bases outside the gene matches. CDR1 is SGHNT and CDR2 is YYREEE in the germline V gene (reference sequence). The DNA of the CDR3 is TGTGCCAGCAGCGAAGGACAGGGATCCTACAATGAGCAGTTCTTC. Translated, it gives CASSEGQGSYNEQFF. Drawing the rest from reference TRBV5-4 and TRBJ2-1, the complete variable domain is ETGVTQSPTHLIKTRGQQVTLRCSSQSGHNTVSWYQQALGQGPQFIFQYYREEENGRGNFPPRFSGLQFPNYSSELNVNALELDDSALYLCASSEGQGSYNEQFFGPGTRLTVL.

The chain couples TRBV7-9 to TRBJ2-1; 7 positions agree with TRBD1. CDR1 SEHNR and CDR2 FQNEAQ come from the germline V gene (reference sequence). After removal of 3 bases from V and 6 bases from J, the junction contained 14 bases not matched to a gene. This CDR3 region has 17 residues. The CDR3 loop reads CASSFVGLIGGTNEQFF. The CDR3 DNA is TGTGCCAGCAGCTTTGTGGGCCTCATAGGGGGCACCAATGAGCAGTTCTTC.

The chain recombines TRBV6-6 with TRBJ1-2; D is undetermined. Trimming shortened V by 9 bases and J by 2 bases, and 16 bases separated the two germline ends. The CDR3 is made up of 14 amino acids. Per germline, CDR1 MNHNY and CDR2 SVGAGI (reference sequence). The CDR3 here is CASFLGGINYGYTF. CDR3 in DNA: TGTGCCAGTTTCCTCGGCGGGATCAACTATGGCTACACCTTC.

The chain carries TRBV7-8 and TRBJ2-5; D is possibly TRBD1 (5 bases). The J call is uncertain, as TRBJ2-7 better fits the DNA end. In germline, CDR1 is SGHVS, CDR2 FQNEAQ. This CDR3 region has 12 residues. This chain's CDR3 is CASSQQDYEQYF. In DNA, the CDR3 is TGTGCCAGCAGCCAACAGGATTACGAGCAGTACTTC.

This clone was counted only a few times. The V and J genes are TRBV7-2 and TRBJ2-1; 8 bases map to TRBD2. There are 16 residues in the CDR3. The V and J ends lost 7 bases and 6 bases, in that order; junction bases with no gene match: 14. CDR1 is SGHTA, CDR2 FQGNSA, per germline. In DNA form, the CDR3 reads TGTGCCAGCACCAAGCGCCCGGGAGGGCTAACCAATGAGCAGTTCTTC. Encoded protein: CASTKRPGGLTNEQFF.

This clone has only a few counts. The genes are TRBV4-1 and TRBJ1-1, with TRBD1 matching 7 bases. The V gene end was trimmed by 0 bases and the J gene end by 10 bases; junction bases not matched to a gene: 14. Germline CDR1 and CDR2: MGHRA and YSYEKL. The CDR3 totals 16 residues. In nucleotides, the CDR3 is TGCGCCAGCAGCCAAGAGCAAGCCGGGGCAGGGGGGTTAGCTTTCTTT. Its translation: CASSQEQAGAGGLAFF.

This chain joins TRBV7-9 and TRBJ1-1; D possibly corresponds to TRBD1 (5 bases). CDR3 length: 15 residues. In germline, CDR1 is SEHNR, CDR2 FQNEAQ (reference sequence). The ends were cut back, 2 bases at V and 4 bases at J, with 14 bases in the middle. The CDR3 loop is CASSLSPGRSTEAFF. CDR3 sequence (DNA): TGTGCCAGCAGCTTAAGCCCAGGGAGGAGCACTGAAGCTTTCTTT. Full variable domain (remainder filled in from reference TRBV7-9 and TRBJ1-1): DTGVSQNPRHKITKRGQNVTFRCDPISEHNRLYWYRQTLGQGPEFLTYFQNEAQLEKSRLLSDRFSAERPKGSFSTLEIQRTEQGDSAMYLCASSLSPGRSTEAFFGQGTRLTVV.

The rearrangement links TRBV9 to TRBJ2-3; 7 bases are shared with TRBD2. Per the germline V gene, CDR1 is SGDLS and CDR2 is YYNGEE. The junction had 3 bases not matched to a gene; V was cut back by 0 bases and J by 5 bases. The CDR3 has 14 amino acids. The CDR3 DNA is TGTGCCAGCAGCGTAGCGGGGGGTGGAGATACGCAGTATTTT. It codes for CASSVAGGGDTQYF.